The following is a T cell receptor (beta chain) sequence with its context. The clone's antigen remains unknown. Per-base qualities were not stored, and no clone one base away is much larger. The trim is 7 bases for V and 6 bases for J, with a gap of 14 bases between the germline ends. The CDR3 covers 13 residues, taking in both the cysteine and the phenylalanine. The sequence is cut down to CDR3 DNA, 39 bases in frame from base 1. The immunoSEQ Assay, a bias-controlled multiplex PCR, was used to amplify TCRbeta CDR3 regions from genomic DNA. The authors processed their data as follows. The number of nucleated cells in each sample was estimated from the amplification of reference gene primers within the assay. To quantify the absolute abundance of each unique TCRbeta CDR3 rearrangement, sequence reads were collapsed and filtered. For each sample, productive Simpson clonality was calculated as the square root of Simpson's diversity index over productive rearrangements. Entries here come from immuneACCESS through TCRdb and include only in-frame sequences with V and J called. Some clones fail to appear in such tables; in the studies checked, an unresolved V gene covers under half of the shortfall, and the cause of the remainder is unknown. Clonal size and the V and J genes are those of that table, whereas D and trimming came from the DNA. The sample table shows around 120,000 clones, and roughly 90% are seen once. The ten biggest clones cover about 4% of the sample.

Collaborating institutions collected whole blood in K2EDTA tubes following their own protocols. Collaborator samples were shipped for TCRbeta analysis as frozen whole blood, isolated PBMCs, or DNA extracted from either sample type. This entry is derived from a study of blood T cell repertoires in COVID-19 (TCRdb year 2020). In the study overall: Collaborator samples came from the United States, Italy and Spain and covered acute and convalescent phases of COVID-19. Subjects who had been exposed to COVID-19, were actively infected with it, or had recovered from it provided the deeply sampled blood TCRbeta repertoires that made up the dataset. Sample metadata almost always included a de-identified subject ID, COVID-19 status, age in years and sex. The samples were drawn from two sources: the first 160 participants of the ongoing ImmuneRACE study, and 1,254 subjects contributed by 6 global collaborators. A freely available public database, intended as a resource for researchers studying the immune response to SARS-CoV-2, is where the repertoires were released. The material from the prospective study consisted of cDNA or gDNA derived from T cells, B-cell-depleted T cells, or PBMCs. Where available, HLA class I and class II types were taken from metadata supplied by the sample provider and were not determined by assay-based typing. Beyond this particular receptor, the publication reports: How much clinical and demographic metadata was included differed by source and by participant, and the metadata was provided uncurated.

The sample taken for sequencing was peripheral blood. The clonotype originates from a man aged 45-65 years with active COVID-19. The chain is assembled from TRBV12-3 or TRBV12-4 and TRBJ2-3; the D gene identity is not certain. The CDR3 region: CASNYGGADTQYF. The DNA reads TGTGCCAGCAACTACGGCGGTGCGGATACGCAGTATTTT.